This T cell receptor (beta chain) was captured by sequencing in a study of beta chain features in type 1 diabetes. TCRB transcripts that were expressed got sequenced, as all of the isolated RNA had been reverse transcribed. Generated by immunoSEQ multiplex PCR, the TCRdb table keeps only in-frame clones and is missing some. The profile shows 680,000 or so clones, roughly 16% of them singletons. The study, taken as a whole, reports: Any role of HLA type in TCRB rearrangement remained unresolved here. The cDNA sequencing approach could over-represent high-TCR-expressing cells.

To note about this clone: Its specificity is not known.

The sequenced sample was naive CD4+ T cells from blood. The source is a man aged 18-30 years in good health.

CDR3 nucleotides: TGTGCCAGCAGCAAAGCGACACGACTAGCGGGAGTTTCCTACGAGCAGTACTTC. This translates into CASSKATRLAGVSYEQYF. V and J are TRBV21-1 and TRBJ2-7; the table assigns TRBD2, which was not confirmed against the DNA. TRBV21-1 counts as a pseudogene. This CDR3 contains 18 residues.